A single sample gave rise to the 28 T cell receptor beta chains below, sequenced in a study of identifying expanded T cells in peripheral blood. The method was immunoSEQ multiplex PCR; TCRdb's version includes in-frame clones alone and lacks a portion of them. The repertoire holds 100,000 to 150,000 clones, with 86% as singletons. The sequenced material came from blood. These receptors originate from a person between 18 and 75 years old in good health.

This chain links TRBV18 with TRBJ2-2, with D unresolved. Germline V gene lookup returns CDR1 KGHSH and CDR2 LQKENI. The CDR3 consists of 17 residues. V gave up 3 bases and J gave up 2 bases, with 16 bases separating them. CDR3 nucleotide sequence: TGTGCCAGCTCACCGCTGAGTAGGACGCTTAACACCGGGGAGCTGTTTTTT. Residues: CASSPLSRTLNTGELFF.

This chain uses TRBV2 with TRBJ2-3; D is ambiguous. Deletions cut 7 bases from V and 5 bases from J, with 13 bases between. The length of the CDR3 is 13 residues. The germline gives CDR1 SNHLY, CDR2 FYNNEI. Here the CDR3 reads CASTPGPGDTQYF. In DNA form, the CDR3 reads TGTGCCAGCACCCCCGGACCAGGAGATACGCAGTATTTT.

CDR3 DNA sequence: TGTGCCAGCTCCGGGGGCCCGGTCAATGAGCAGTTCTTC. It yields the protein CASSGGPVNEQFF. This chain connects TRBV18 to TRBJ2-1, with D possibly being TRBD1 or TRBD2 (6 bases each). Germline V gene data show CDR1 as KGHSH and CDR2 as LQKENI. This CDR3 comprises 13 residues. The V gene lost 6 bases and the J gene lost 6 bases, with 12 bases spanning the gap.

The chain uses TRBV5-1 and TRBJ2-1; TRBD1 matches 7 bases. Per germline, CDR1 SGHRS and CDR2 YFSETQ. With V trimmed by 5 bases and J by 0 bases, 5 bases remained unmatched. The CDR3 is 15 residues long. Here the CDR3 DNA reads TGCGCCAGCAGATTGACAGGGAGCTCCTACAATGAGCAGTTCTTC. Amino acid sequence: CASRLTGSSYNEQFF.

The chain couples TRBV7-2 to TRBJ1-2; D is possibly TRBD1 (5 bases). There are 16 residues in the CDR3. V lost 1 base and J lost 0, with 12 bases in between. Germline V gene sequence: CDR1 SGHTA, CDR2 FQGNSA. CDR3 nucleotide sequence: TGTGCCAGCAGCTTAGTTTATGACAGTTCTAACTATGGCTACACCTTC. Protein product: CASSLVYDSSNYGYTF.

This clone occurred once. The genes are TRBV29-1 and TRBJ1-1; D is possibly TRBD1 (5 bases). This CDR3 contains 13 residues. CDR1 and CDR2 from the germline V gene are SQVTM and ANQGSEA. The V end was cut by 1 base, the J end by 1 base, with 7 bases between. CDR3 amino acids: CSVEGQWNTEAFF. DNA for the CDR3: TGCAGCGTTGAAGGACAGTGGAACACTGAAGCTTTCTTT.

The chain employs TRBV5-1 and TRBJ2-1; D not certain. From germline, CDR1 is SGHRS and CDR2 YFSETQ. There are 17 residues in the CDR3. Trimming shortened V by 4 bases and J by 0 bases, and 17 bases separated the two germline ends. CDR3 loop: CASSPSPATSSYNEQFF. DNA for the CDR3: TGCGCCAGCAGCCCGTCTCCTGCCACCAGCTCCTACAATGAGCAGTTCTTC.

This clone showed up just once. The chain carries TRBV2 and TRBJ2-5; the match to TRBD2 covers 8 bases. This CDR3 spans 13 amino acids. Germline V lookup: CDR1 SNHLY, CDR2 FYNNEI. V lost 8 bases, J lost 4 bases, and 6 bases stayed unmatched. The CDR3 coding sequence is TGTGCCAGCTCGTTGGGACTAGGAGAGACCCAGTACTTC. Amino acid sequence: CASSLGLGETQYF.

The chain is built from TRBV19 and TRBJ1-2; no clear D. Germline-derived CDR1 and CDR2 are LNHDA and SQIVND (reference sequence). V dropped 4 bases and J dropped 4 bases, with 7 bases sitting between them. The CDR3 is 12 residues long. CDR3 sequence reads: CASSKGPYGYTF. The DNA of the CDR3 is TGTGCCAGTAGTAAGGGCCCCTATGGCTACACCTTC.

The CDR3 bases are TGTGCCAGCAGTACTCCAGGATTCGAGCAGTACTTC. It yields the protein CASSTPGFEQYF. This rearrangement joins TRBV28 to TRBJ2-7; D uncertain. Germline V gene lookup returns CDR1 MDHEN and CDR2 SYDVKM. The CDR3 sequence is 12 residues long. Trimming cost V 5 bases and J 6 bases, with 11 bases left between them.

V gene TRBV6-6 combines with J gene TRBJ1-5; the match to TRBD1 covers 7 bases. Germline V gene lookup returns CDR1 MNHNY and CDR2 SVGAGI (reference sequence). The CDR3 sequence is 16 residues long. The V gene end was trimmed by 0 bases and the J gene end by 4 bases; junction bases not matched to a gene: 6. The CDR3 DNA reads as TGTGCCAGCAGTTACTCGAGACAGGGAATAAATCAGCCCCAGCATTTT. Encoded protein: CASSYSRQGINQPQHF.

The chain joins TRBV19 to TRBJ1-2; D gene ambiguous. This CDR3 contains 14 residues. Per the germline V gene, CDR1 is LNHDA and CDR2 is SQIVND (reference sequence). Trimming pared 4 bases from V and 2 bases from J, leaving 11 bases between. The CDR3 spells CASSTFGGNYGYTF. CDR3 nucleotides: TGTGCCAGTAGTACCTTCGGAGGAAACTATGGCTACACCTTC.

The J gene is TRBJ2-3, the V gene TRBV28; TRBD2 might be the D (6 bases). Germline CDR1 is MDHEN and CDR2 is SYDVKM. This CDR3 contains 14 residues. Here the CDR3 reads CSRGGGVGTDTQYF. The CDR3 nucleotides are TGTTCTCGAGGAGGCGGGGTTGGCACAGATACGCAGTATTTT.

This clone was counted between two and nine times. The V gene is TRBV7-2, the J gene TRBJ2-4; D assignment may be TRBD1 or TRBD2 (5 bases each). Germline CDR1 and CDR2: SGHTA and FQGNSA. V dropped 5 bases and J dropped 13 bases, with 21 bases sitting between them. This CDR3 has 14 amino acids. The CDR3 DNA reads as TGTGCCAGCAGCCCCTCCTCCCTGAGGGGCCACCAGTACTTC. Protein: CASSPSSLRGHQYF.

This chain connects TRBV5-4 to TRBJ2-1; D may be TRBD1 or TRBD2 (6 bases each). V was shortened by 1 base and J by 6 bases, with 20 bases between the two germline ends. The CDR3 runs 17 residues. The germline V gene has CDR1 SGHNT and CDR2 YYREEE (reference sequence). In nucleotides, the CDR3 is TGTGCCAGCAGCTTGCGGGTCGGGGGCGGCCGTAGCAATGAGCAGTTCTTC. Amino acids: CASSLRVGGGRSNEQFF.

J is TRBJ2-2 and V is TRBV11-3, with 14 bases fitting TRBD2. After removal of 6 bases from V and 4 bases from J, the junction contained 10 bases not matched to a gene. From germline, CDR1 is SGHNT and CDR2 YENEEA. This CDR3 spans 18 amino acids. The CDR3 DNA is TGTGCCAGCAGTCCGGGACTAGCGGGAGCGTTCAGCACCGGGGAGCTGTTTTTT. The encoded protein is CASSPGLAGAFSTGELFF.

V is TRBV28 and J is TRBJ1-2, with 9 bases that match TRBD1. The length of the CDR3 is 16 residues. The ends lost 3 bases at V and 1 base at J; junction bases unmatched: 6. Germline CDR1 is MDHEN and CDR2 is SYDVKM. This CDR3 reads CASSFVGQGFNYGYTF. In DNA, the CDR3 is TGTGCCAGCAGTTTTGTCGGACAGGGGTTTAACTATGGCTACACCTTC.

The V gene is TRBV29-1, the J gene TRBJ2-7; D might be TRBD1 (5 bases). With 6 bases removed from V and 2 bases from J, the gap between germline ends came to 20 bases. Germline lookup yields CDR1 SQVTM and CDR2 ANQGSEA. This CDR3 has 15 amino acids. CDR3 sequence (DNA): TGCAGCGTGCATGATGGCCCGGCACAGGCCTACGAGCAGTACTTC. Translated: CSVHDGPAQAYEQYF.

This clone occurred once. This chain joins TRBV29-1 and TRBJ1-2, with D possibly TRBD1 on 5 matching bases. Germline CDR1 is SQVTM and CDR2 is ANQGSEA. V lost 4 bases and J 0 bases, leaving 12 bases between the germline ends. The CDR3 length is 14 residues. CDR3 bases: TGCAGCGTTGGGGGGGTTGGGACTAACTATGGCTACACCTTC. Protein sequence: CSVGGVGTNYGYTF.

Only a few counts were recorded for this clone. The J gene is TRBJ2-1, the V gene TRBV25-1, with D perhaps matching TRBD1 or TRBD2 (5 bases each). Germline loops: CDR1 MGHDK, CDR2 SYGVNS. CDR3 size: 14 residues. The V end lost 7 bases, the J end lost 7 bases, and 17 bases lay between the germline ends. DNA for the CDR3: TGTGCCAGCAACCCGTCAGGGAGAATTAATGAGCAGTTCTTC. Amino acids: CASNPSGRINEQFF.

The chain couples TRBV18 to TRBJ1-6; 8 nucleotides match TRBD1. In germline, CDR1 is KGHSH, CDR2 LQKENI. V lost 4 bases to trimming and J lost 8 bases; unmatched junction nucleotides: 10. The CDR3 loop spans 16 amino acids. In DNA form, the CDR3 reads TGTGCCAGCTCACTTAATTCGCCGGGACAGGATTCACCCCTCCACTTT. It yields the protein CASSLNSPGQDSPLHF.

The J gene is TRBJ2-1, the V gene TRBV10-1, with TRBD2 identical over 14 bases. The CDR3 contains 17 residues. The V and J ends lost 4 bases and 8 bases, in that order; junction bases with no gene match: 10. Germline CDR1 WNHNN, CDR2 SYGVQD (reference sequence). DNA of the CDR3: TGCGCCAGCAGTGCAGGACTAGCGGGAGGCCAATTGGATGAGCAGTTCTTC. Its protein is CASSAGLAGGQLDEQFF.

For the CDR3, the DNA is TGCGCCAGCAGCCAAGATTCGTCAGGGACGGCGGCTTTCTTT. Translating gives CASSQDSSGTAAFF. The rearrangement uses TRBV4-1 and TRBJ1-1; TRBD1 might be the D (5 bases). Looked up from germline, CDR1 is MGHRA and CDR2 is YSYEKL. This CDR3 comprises 14 residues. Trimming removed 0 bases at V and 11 bases at J, with 16 bases between.

CDR3 nucleotide sequence: TGCAGTGCTAGAAATGAAAAACCCCAGCATTTT. This translates into CSARNEKPQHF. V is TRBV20-1 and J is TRBJ1-5; the D is unclear. The V and J ends lost 2 bases and 10 bases respectively, with 9 bases between them. The V gene's germline CDR1 is DFQATT and CDR2 SNEGSKA (reference sequence). This CDR3 is built from 11 residues.

V gene TRBV7-2 combines with J gene TRBJ2-5, with TRBD2 identical over 9 bases. From germline, CDR1 is SGHTA and CDR2 FQGNSA. This CDR3 region has 15 residues. The V segment lost 3 bases and the J segment 7 bases; nucleotides outside the gene matches: 9. CDR3 DNA sequence: TGTGCCAGCAGCTTTAGCGGGGGCCGCCAGGCGACCCAGTACTTC. It specifies CASSFSGGRQATQYF.

This chain connects TRBV11-2 to TRBJ2-1; D is unclear. CDR1 is SGHAT and CDR2 is FQNNGV in the germline V gene. The CDR3 runs to 17 residues. Trimming removed 5 bases from V and 7 bases from J, with 24 bases in between. CDR3 nucleotide sequence: TGTGCCAGCAGCCACCCGGTTCTGACTGCTTTCGTGAATGAGCAGTTCTTC. Residues: CASSHPVLTAFVNEQFF.

This chain joins TRBV11-2 and TRBJ1-1, with 11 positions matching TRBD1. This CDR3 region has 13 residues. Unmatched junction bases numbered 7, after V lost 5 bases and J lost 11 bases. Germline V gives CDR1 SGHAT, CDR2 FQNNGV. CDR3 loop: CASSPGQGVWAFF. CDR3 DNA sequence: TGTGCCAGCAGCCCGGGACAGGGGGTGTGGGCTTTCTTT. Looking up the rest from reference TRBV11-2 and TRBJ1-1 gives the full variable domain: EAGVAQSPRYKIIEKRQSVAFWCNPISGHATLYWYQQILGQGPKLLIQFQNNGVVDDSQLPKDRFSAERLKGVDSTLKIQPAKLEDSAVYLCASSPGQGVWAFFGQGTRLTVV.

V is TRBV11-3 and J is TRBJ2-2; a possible D gene is TRBD2 (7 bases). The ends were cut back, 2 bases at V and 4 bases at J, with 11 bases in the middle. Per germline, CDR1 SGHNT and CDR2 YENEEA. The CDR3 is made up of 15 amino acids. In DNA, the CDR3 is TGTGCCAGCAGCTTATCGGGGGGCTTCACCGGGGAGCTGTTTTTT. Its translation: CASSLSGGFTGELFF.